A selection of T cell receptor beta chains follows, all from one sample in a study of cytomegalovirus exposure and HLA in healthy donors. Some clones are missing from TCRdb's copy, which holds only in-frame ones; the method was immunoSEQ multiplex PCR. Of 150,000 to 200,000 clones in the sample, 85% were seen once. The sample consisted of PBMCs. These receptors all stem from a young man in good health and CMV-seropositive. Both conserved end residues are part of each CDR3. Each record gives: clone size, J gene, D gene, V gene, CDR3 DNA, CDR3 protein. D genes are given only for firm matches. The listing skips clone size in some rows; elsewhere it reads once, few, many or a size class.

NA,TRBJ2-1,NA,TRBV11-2,TGTGCCAGCAGCTTATCGACTTCCAATGAGCAGTTCTTC,CASSLSTSNEQFF
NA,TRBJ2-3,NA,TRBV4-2,TGTGCCAGCACCTTAGGCGGAGAAACAGATACGCAGTATTTT,CASTLGGETDTQYF
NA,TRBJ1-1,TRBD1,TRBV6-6,TGTGCCAGCAGTTACGGACAGGGGAACACTGAAGCTTTCTTT,CASSYGQGNTEAFF
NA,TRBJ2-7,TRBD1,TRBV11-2,TGTGCCAGCAGTTTCAGCGAGACAGGGTTACAGTACTTC,CASSFSETGLQYF
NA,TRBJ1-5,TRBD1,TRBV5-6,TGTGCCAGCAGCTTTGGACAGGGGGCACGCAATCAGCCCCAGCATTTT,CASSFGQGARNQPQHF
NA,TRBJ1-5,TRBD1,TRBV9,TGTGCCAGCAGCGGAGGGACAGAATACAATCAGCCCCAGCATTTT,CASSGGTEYNQPQHF
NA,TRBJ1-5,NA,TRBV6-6,TGTGCCAGCAGTTACTCGAGTGGGCAGGGCGGTCAGCCCCAGCATTTT,CASSYSSGQGGQPQHF
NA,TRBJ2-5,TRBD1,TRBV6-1,TGTGCCAGCAGTCCGGGACAGGGAAAAGAGACCCAGTACTTC,CASSPGQGKETQYF
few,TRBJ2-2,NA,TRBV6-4,TGTGCCAGCTATTTTACTAGCCGGCGCGCCGGGGAGCTGTTTTTT,CASYFTSRRAGELFF
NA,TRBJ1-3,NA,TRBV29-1,TGCAGCGTTACACGGGAGGCGAGAAACACCATATATTTT,CSVTREARNTIYF
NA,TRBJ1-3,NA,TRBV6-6,TGTGCCACATCCGGGGGGAGGTCTGGAAACACCATATATTTT,CATSGGRSGNTIYF
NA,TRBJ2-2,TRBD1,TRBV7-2,TGTGCCAGCAGCTCAAGAACAGGGGGCATTAACGGGGAGCTGTTTTTT,CASSSRTGGINGELFF
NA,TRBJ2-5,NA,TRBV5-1,TGCGCCAGCAGCCTACGGACAGGGAGGGCGGTTCAAGAGACCCAGTACTTC,CASSLRTGRAVQETQYF
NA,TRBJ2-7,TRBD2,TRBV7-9,TGTGCCAGCAGTCAAGGAATGGTAGCGGGGCCCCTGTCCTACGAGCAGTACTTC,CASSQGMVAGPLSYEQYF
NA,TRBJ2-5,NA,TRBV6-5,TGTGCCAGCAGTTACCCCGGTTTGGCAGGGTGGGAGACCCAGTACTTC,CASSYPGLAGWETQYF
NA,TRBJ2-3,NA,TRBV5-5,TGTGCCAGCAGCTTGGGAGCGACTAGGGGCACAGATACGCAGTATTTT,CASSLGATRGTDTQYF
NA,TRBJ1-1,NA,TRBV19,TGTGCCAGTCAATACAGCAACACTGAAGCTTTCTTT,CASQYSNTEAFF
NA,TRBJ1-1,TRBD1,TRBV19,TGTGCCAGTAGTACCAGACAGGGATTGACTGAAGCTTTCTTT,CASSTRQGLTEAFF
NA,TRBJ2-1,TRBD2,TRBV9,TGTGCCAGCAGCGTAGTAGCGGGGGGAGCAGATGAGCAGTTCTTC,CASSVVAGGADEQFF
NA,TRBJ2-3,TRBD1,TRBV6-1,TGTGCCAGCAGGGACAGGGAACCAGATACGCAGTATTTT,CASRDREPDTQYF
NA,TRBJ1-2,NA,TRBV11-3,TGTGCCAGCAGCTACCCTCCGGGGTATCATGGCTACACCTTC,CASSYPPGYHGYTF
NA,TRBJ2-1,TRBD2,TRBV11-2,TGTGCCAGCACCTTTAGCGGGGCGAGCTCCTACAATGAGCAGTTCTTC,CASTFSGASSYNEQFF
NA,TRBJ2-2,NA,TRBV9,TGTGCCAGCAGCGACCCCCGGGGTACGAACACCGGGGAGCTGTTTTTT,CASSDPRGTNTGELFF
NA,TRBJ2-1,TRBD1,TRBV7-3,TGTGCCAGCAGCCTAGGGACAGGGGTAGGCAATGAGCAGTTCTTC,CASSLGTGVGNEQFF
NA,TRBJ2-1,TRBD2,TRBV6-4,TGTGCCAGCAGTGACTCGGTGCGGGGGGGCGGCAATGAGCAGTTCTTC,CASSDSVRGGGNEQFF
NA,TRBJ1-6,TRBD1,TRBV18,TGTGCCAGCTCAGAGACAGGGGGCGATGGTTCACCCCTCCACTTT,CASSETGGDGSPLHF
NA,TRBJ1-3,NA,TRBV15,TGTGCCACCAGCAGAGATGAAGCGGTGGCCGCACACTCTGGAAACACCATATATTTT,CATSRDEAVAAHSGNTIYF
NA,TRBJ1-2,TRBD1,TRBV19,TGTGCCACCCACGATGGGGCCCCGACAGGGAACTATGGCTACACCTTC,CATHDGAPTGNYGYTF
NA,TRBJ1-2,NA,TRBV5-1,TGCGCCAGCAGACAGGGCAACTATGGCTACACCTTC,CASRQGNYGYTF
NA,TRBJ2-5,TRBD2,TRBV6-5,TGTGCCAGCAGCCCCTTTAGCGGGGGACAGGAGACCCAGTACTTC,CASSPFSGGQETQYF
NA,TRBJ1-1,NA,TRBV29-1,TGCAGCGTTGAAAACGGTAACACTGAAGCTTTCTTT,CSVENGNTEAFF
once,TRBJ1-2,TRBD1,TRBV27,TGTGCCAGCAGTTTATCCGGGACAGCCCCCTACACCTTC,CASSLSGTAPYTF
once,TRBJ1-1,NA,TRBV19,TGTGCCAGTATGAGCACTGAAGCTTTCTTT,CASMSTEAFF
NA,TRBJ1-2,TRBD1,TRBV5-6,TGTGCCAGCAGCTCCCTGGGACAGGGGCCGCGGGGCTACACCTTC,CASSSLGQGPRGYTF
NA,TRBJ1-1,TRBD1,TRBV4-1,TGCGCCAGCAGCCAACGGGACAGGGCCTACACTGAAGCTTTCTTT,CASSQRDRAYTEAFF
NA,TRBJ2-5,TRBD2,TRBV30,TGTGCCTGGAGTGTACTAGCGGGGGCGAGGCAAGAGACCCAGTACTTC,CAWSVLAGARQETQYF
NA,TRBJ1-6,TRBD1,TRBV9,TGTGCCAGCAGTGGGACAGGGGATAATTCACCCCTCCACTTT,CASSGTGDNSPLHF
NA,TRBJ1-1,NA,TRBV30,TGTGCCTGCTCGGGGGATACTGAAGCTTTCTTT,CACSGDTEAFF
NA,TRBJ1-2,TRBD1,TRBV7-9,TGTGCCAGCGATTCTCTACAGGGGACCTATGGCTACACCTTC,CASDSLQGTYGYTF
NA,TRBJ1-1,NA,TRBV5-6,TGTGCCAGCAGCCCCGGACAGAGTGAAGCTTTCTTT,CASSPGQSEAFF
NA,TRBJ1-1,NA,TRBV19,TGTGCCAGTAGCCGAACAATGAACACTGAAGCTTTCTTT,CASSRTMNTEAFF
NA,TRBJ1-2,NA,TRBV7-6,TGTGCCAGCAGCTTATGGGCAGGGGAGGGCTACACCTTC,CASSLWAGEGYTF
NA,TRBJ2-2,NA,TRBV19,TGTGCCAGTAGTATTCGCGGGACCGGGGAGCTGTTTTTT,CASSIRGTGELFF
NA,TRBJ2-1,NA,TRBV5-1,TGCGCCAGCAGCTTGTGGACAGTATACAATGAGCAGTTCTTC,CASSLWTVYNEQFF
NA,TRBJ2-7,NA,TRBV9,TGTGCCAGCAGCCAAAACGACAATACCTACGAGCAGTACTTC,CASSQNDNTYEQYF
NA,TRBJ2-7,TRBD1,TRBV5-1,TGCGCCAGCAGCCCGATGGACAGGGGCCCCTACGAGCAGTACTTC,CASSPMDRGPYEQYF
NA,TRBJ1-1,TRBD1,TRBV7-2,TGTGCCAGCAGCTTACGGGACAGGATTCTCGGAAATGAAGCTTTCTTT,CASSLRDRILGNEAFF
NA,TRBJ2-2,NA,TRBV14,TGTGCCAGCAGCCAAAATGTAGGGGTGAACACCGGGGAGCTGTTTTTT,CASSQNVGVNTGELFF
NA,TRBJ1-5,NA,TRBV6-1,TGTGCCAGCAGTGACCAAGGACTCCGGAATCAGCCCCAGCATTTT,CASSDQGLRNQPQHF
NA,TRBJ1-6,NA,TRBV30,TGTGCCTGGAGTGAGGGGGACGGGTCATCACCCCGCCACTTT,CAWSEGDGSSPRHF
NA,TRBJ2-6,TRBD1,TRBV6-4,TGTGCCAGCAGCTCAGGGGGTGGGGCCAACGTCCTGACTTTC,CASSSGGGANVLTF
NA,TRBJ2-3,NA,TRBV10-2,TGCGCCAGCAGTGCTGGGCTAGGGGGGGGCACAGATACGCAGTATTTT,CASSAGLGGGTDTQYF
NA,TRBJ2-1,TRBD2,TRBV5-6,TGTGCCAGCAGCTACACTAGCGTTGGGGAGCAGTTCTTC,CASSYTSVGEQFF
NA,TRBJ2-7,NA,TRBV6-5,TGTGCCAGCAGCCCCTCACCAGCAGGGTCTTACGAGCAGTACTTC,CASSPSPAGSYEQYF
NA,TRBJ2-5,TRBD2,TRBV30,TGTGCCTGGAGTGTACTAGCGGGGGACCTACAAGAGACCCAGTACTTC,CAWSVLAGDLQETQYF